This is a list of T cell receptor beta chains from one sample in a study of T cell responses to AZD1222 COVID-19 vaccine. TCRdb's table, derived via immunoSEQ multiplex PCR, lists solely in-frame clones and lacks some. The table has fewer than 200,000 clones, just under 90% seen once. This specimen consisted of peripheral blood, obtained 28 days after the second dose of the MenACWY control vaccine. These receptors all come from an adult who received the MenACWY meningococcal vaccine as a control. Both conserved end residues are part of each CDR3. A D gene is named only where the DNA matches it firmly. Clone size is stated in some rows and not others, as once, few, many or a class when expanded.

NA	TRBD1	TRBV7-6	TRBJ2-7	TGTGCCAGCAGCTTACAGGGGGCCACCTACGAGCAGTACTTC	CASSLQGATYEQYF
NA	NA	TRBV10-3	TRBJ2-3	TGTGCCATCAGTGAGCGGGGGGCAACAGATACGCAGTATTTT	CAISERGATDTQYF
NA	TRBD1	TRBV7-3	TRBJ1-3	TGTGCCAGCAGTCCCCAAGGACAGGGGGCTTCGGACACCATATATTTT	CASSPQGQGASDTIYF
NA	NA	TRBV4-3	TRBJ1-4	TGCGCCAGCAGCCAAGATTTCGTGGTGGCAGAAAAACTGTTTTTT	CASSQDFVVAEKLFF
NA	TRBD1	TRBV6-5	TRBJ1-2	TGTGCCAGCAGCTGGGACAGGGGACCGTATGGCTACACCTTC	CASSWDRGPYGYTF
few	NA	TRBV9	TRBJ2-2	TGTGCCAGCAGCGGATCACCGGACCAATACACCGGGGAGCTGTTTTTT	CASSGSPDQYTGELFF
NA	TRBD2	TRBV11-2	TRBJ2-1	TGTGCCAGCAGCTTAACTAGCGGCAATGAGCAGTTCTTC	CASSLTSGNEQFF
NA	NA	TRBV28	TRBJ2-1	TGTGCCAGCAGTTTAATCCGGGCCTTCAATGAGCAGTTCTTC	CASSLIRAFNEQFF
NA	NA	TRBV18	TRBJ1-5	TGTGCCAGCTCACCGGGGGTAAATCAGCCCCAGCATTTT	CASSPGVNQPQHF
NA	TRBD1	TRBV18	TRBJ2-7	TGTGCCAGCTCACGGGACAGCTACGAGCAGTACTTC	CASSRDSYEQYF
NA	NA	TRBV5-1	TRBJ2-1	TGCGCCAGCAGCTTGGCCGGCGGGTTCACCTACAATGAGCAGTTCTTC	CASSLAGGFTYNEQFF
NA	NA	TRBV11-2	TRBJ1-2	TGTGCCAGCAGCTTAGGGGGCGCCGATGGCTACACCTTC	CASSLGGADGYTF
NA	TRBD1	TRBV28	TRBJ2-7	TGTGCCAGCTGGAAGACAGGGATACGCTACGAGCAGTACTTC	CASWKTGIRYEQYF
NA	NA	TRBV11-2	TRBJ1-3	TGTGCCAGCAGCTTAGCGTCTACCGGGAGCACCATATATTTT	CASSLASTGSTIYF
NA	TRBD1	TRBV11-3	TRBJ2-1	TGTGCCAGCAGCTTAGAGGGGACAGGGTCCTACAATGAGCAGTTCTTC	CASSLEGTGSYNEQFF
NA	NA	TRBV5-1	TRBJ1-5	TGCGCCAGCAGCCGGACGGGGGATAGCAATCAGCCCCAGCATTTT	CASSRTGDSNQPQHF
NA	NA	TRBV28	TRBJ1-1	TGTGCCAGCAGTTTAAGGGGGAGGGTGACTGAAGCTTTCTTT	CASSLRGRVTEAFF
NA	NA	TRBV18	TRBJ1-1	TGTGCCAGCTCCCGGACAGTGAACACTGAAGCTTTCTTT	CASSRTVNTEAFF
NA	NA	TRBV7-2	TRBJ2-5	TGTGCCAGCAGCTTTTGGGGGAAAGAGACCCAGTACTTC	CASSFWGKETQYF
NA	NA	TRBV29-1	TRBJ2-7	TGCAGCGTTGTGCTCGGAGTGGATGTTGAGTCCTCCTACGAGCAGTACTTC	CSVVLGVDVESSYEQYF
NA	TRBD2	TRBV19	TRBJ2-7	TGTGCCAGTAGTTCCCCCTCTAGCGGGAGGCCCCTCGAGCAGTACTTC	CASSSPSSGRPLEQYF
NA	NA	TRBV24-1	TRBJ1-5	TGTGCCACCAGTGACAGATCTACCCGGCCCCAGCATTTT	CATSDRSTRPQHF
NA	TRBD2	TRBV5-1	TRBJ2-3	TGCGCCAGCGGTCTAGCGGGACAAACGGATACGCAGTATTTT	CASGLAGQTDTQYF
NA	TRBD1	TRBV3-1/TRBV3-2	TRBJ1-2	TGTGCCAGCAGCCAACAGACAGGGAGCTATGGCTACACCTTC	CASSQQTGSYGYTF
NA	NA	TRBV30	TRBJ2-7	TGTGCCTGGAGTGGCCTAGGAACCTACGAGCAGTACTTC	CAWSGLGTYEQYF
NA	TRBD1	TRBV18	TRBJ1-5	TGTGCCAGCTCACCACGTTCGGGACAGGGCAGCAATCAGCCCCAGCATTTT	CASSPRSGQGSNQPQHF